This TCR beta chain was captured by sequencing in a study of response to subunit inactivated influenza vaccine (dated by TCRdb to the late 2010s). For context, the study as a whole: Deep quantitative T cell receptor repertoire profiling was used in the study to track responses to a trivalent subunit inactivated influenza vaccine. Paper-wide results and their limitations: According to the authors, only a limited number of new T cells may be recruited by each seasonal influenza vaccination.

Libraries were built with RT-PCR. Instrument used: Illumina HiSeq 2500. TCRdb itself trimmed the public reads at Q25 with fastp, ran MiXCR and retained productive beta chains. When rows share a CDR3 protein, they turn into one entry using the most common DNA and genes. Across this sample there are about 480,000 distinct CDR3 sequences, with approximately 12% seen only once. The ten largest clones capture 13% of the sample. This clonotype was seen more than once but under ten times. It has no known antigen specificity. Base qualities are not at hand, and no much larger clone is one base apart. After removal of 3 bases from V and 2 bases from J, the junction retains 4 bases not matched to a gene. The CDR3 covers 16 residues, taking in both the cysteine and the phenylalanine. The only DNA kept is the CDR3, 48 bases in frame from the first base. CDR1 and CDR2, looked up from the germline V gene, are KGHSH and LQKENI.

The time point label, as the study defines it: more than 40 days after influenza vaccine administration. The receptor's source is a man aged 45 to 65 who received an inactivated influenza vaccine. Donor details come from another sample of the same person, matched by shared clones. Recombination joined TRBV18 with TRBJ2-6; TRBD1 aligns with 7 central bases. Source: PBMCs from blood, taken roughly 46 days after vaccination. The nucleotide sequence is TGTGCCAGCTCACCCTACGGGACAGCTGGGGCCAACGTCCTGACTTTC. This translates into CASSPYGTAGANVLTF.